This note documents a single T cell receptor beta chain sequence. What it recognizes is unknown. The sample is drawn from a study of regulatory dendritic cells for organ transplantation. Profiled with immunoSEQ multiplex PCR; TCRdb holds only in-frame clones, not every one. The sample holds under 40,000 clones, over 80% seen once. Study conclusions and caveats: Naive CD4+ and CD8+ repertoires were highly diverse; memory CD8+ was most oligoclonal. Between individuals, the alloreactive memory CD8+ T cell pool differed considerably.

Naive CD45RA+ and memory CD45RO+ CD4+ or CD8+ T cells were FACS-sorted. There are 16 residues in the CDR3. The V end was cut by 8 bases, the J end by 4 bases, with 24 bases between. The chain is built from TRBV23-1 and TRBJ2-7; D remains unclear. Being an ORF, TRBV23-1 has a function that is uncertain. The clonotype originates from a human donor in good health. Sequencing input: naive CD8+ T cells from blood. The subset denotes: CD45RA+ naive T cells. The CDR3 region has the DNA TGCGCCAGCGGTGCAGTCCTTCACGGACGAACATACGAGCAGTACTTC. Protein sequence: CASGAVLHGRTYEQYF.